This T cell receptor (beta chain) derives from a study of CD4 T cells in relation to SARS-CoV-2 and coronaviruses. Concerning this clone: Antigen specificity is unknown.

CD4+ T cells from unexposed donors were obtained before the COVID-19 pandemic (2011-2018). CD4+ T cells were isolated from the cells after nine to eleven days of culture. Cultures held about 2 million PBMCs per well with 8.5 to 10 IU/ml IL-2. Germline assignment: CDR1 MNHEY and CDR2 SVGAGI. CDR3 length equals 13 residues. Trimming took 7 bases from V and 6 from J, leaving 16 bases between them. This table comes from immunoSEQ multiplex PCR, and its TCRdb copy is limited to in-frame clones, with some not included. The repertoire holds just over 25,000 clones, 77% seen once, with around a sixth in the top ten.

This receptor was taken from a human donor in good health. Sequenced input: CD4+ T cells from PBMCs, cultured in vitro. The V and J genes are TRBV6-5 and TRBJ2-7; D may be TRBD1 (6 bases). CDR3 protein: CASTSTRGSEQYF. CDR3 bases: TGTGCCAGCACATCAACTAGGGGGTCCGAGCAGTACTTC.